Below are 17 T cell receptor beta chains sequenced from a single sample in a study of blood T cell repertoires in COVID-19. The method was immunoSEQ multiplex PCR; TCRdb's version includes in-frame clones alone and lacks a portion of them. The data hold fewer than 250,000 clones, with approximately 85% observed a single time. The specimen sequenced was peripheral blood. The receptors originated from a woman older than 75 with COVID-19, enrolled during active disease.

The chain combines TRBV7-9 with TRBJ1-1; TRBD1 aligns across 7 bases. From germline, CDR1 is SEHNR and CDR2 FQNEAQ (reference sequence). The J segment lost 4 bases and the V segment lost 0 bases, leaving 8 bases of the junction unmatched. The length of the CDR3 is 16 residues. Written as DNA, the CDR3 is TGTGCCAGCAGCTTAGCCTCAACAGGGGCGGGCACTGAAGCTTTCTTT. This gives the protein CASSLASTGAGTEAFF.

This chain uses TRBV18 with TRBJ2-7; 12 nucleotides agree with TRBD2. The CDR3 runs 15 residues. CDR1 is KGHSH and CDR2 is LQKENI in the germline V gene. J gave up 7 bases and V 6 bases, and 10 bases lay outside the gene matches. This chain's CDR3 is CASSAGLAGSLEQYV. Here the CDR3 DNA reads TGTGCCAGCTCCGCCGGACTAGCGGGGAGTCTGGAGCAGTACGTC.

The chain employs TRBV12-3 or TRBV12-4 and TRBJ2-7; 11 positions agree with TRBD1. After removal of 5 bases from V and 6 bases from J, the junction contained 3 bases not matched to a gene. The CDR3 has 13 residues. CDR3 DNA: TGTGCCAGCAGTAAGGGGACAGGGGGCGAGCAGTACGTC. Protein sequence: CASSKGTGGEQYV.

The chain couples TRBV11-1 to TRBJ2-7; 10 bases align to TRBD2. Germline V CDR1 and CDR2: SGHAT, FQDESV (reference sequence). CDR3 length equals 15 residues. V trimming: 3 bases; J trimming: 7 bases; junction bases outside the gene matches: 9. As DNA, the CDR3 is TGTGCCAGCAGCTTTCAGCGGGGGGGCACGGAGGAGCAGTACTTC. This gives the protein CASSFQRGGTEEQYF.

The V and J genes are TRBV7-9 and TRBJ2-1; D is ambiguous. This CDR3 is built from 12 residues. Looked up from germline, CDR1 is SEHNR and CDR2 is FQNEAQ (reference sequence). V was clipped by 5 bases and J by 7 bases, with 9 bases between them. The CDR3 DNA sequence: TGTGCCAGCAGCCCGGCTAGGAATGAGCAGTTCTTC. This translates into CASSPARNEQFF.

The rearrangement uses TRBV2 and TRBJ1-4, with D maybe TRBD1 (5 bases). The length of the CDR3 is 13 residues. Deletions cut 8 bases from V and 8 bases from J, with 15 bases between. Germline values: CDR1 SNHLY, CDR2 FYNNEI. Here the CDR3 DNA reads TGTGCCAGCGGCAGGGAACAGGTAGAAAAACTGTTTTTT. Encoded protein: CASGREQVEKLFF.

The rearrangement links TRBV24-1 to TRBJ2-1, with a weak D call TRBD1 (5 bases). Germline V gene sequence: CDR1 KGHDR, CDR2 SFDVKD. The CDR3 contains 13 residues. Deletions cut 3 bases from V and 8 bases from J, with 10 bases between. CDR3 nucleotides: TGTGCCACCAGTGATCAAAGGGGCGATGAGCAGTTCTTC. As protein: CATSDQRGDEQFF.

The rearrangement uses TRBV19 and TRBJ1-1, with no clear D. V lost 3 bases and J 7 bases, leaving 6 bases between the germline ends. This CDR3 spans 11 amino acids. Germline assignment: CDR1 LNHDA and CDR2 SQIVND (reference sequence). As DNA, the CDR3 is TGTGCCAGTAGTATGAGAGGTGAAGCTTTCTTT. Protein: CASSMRGEAFF.

V gene TRBV3-1 (or the pseudogene TRBV3-2) combines with J gene TRBJ1-1; 9 bases line up with TRBD1. The J segment lost 11 bases and the V segment lost 5 bases, leaving 12 bases of the junction unmatched. The CDR3 covers 14 residues. The germline gives CDR1 LGHDT, CDR2 YNNKEL (reference sequence). The CDR3 here is CASSGGTGQGGAFF. The CDR3 DNA is TGTGCCAGCAGCGGAGGGACAGGGCAAGGGGGGGCTTTCTTT.

The chain joins TRBV6-1 to TRBJ1-1; no clear D. Trimming pared 0 bases from V and 13 bases from J, leaving 9 bases between. The CDR3 is 11 residues long. CDR1 and CDR2 (germline): MNHNS, SASEGT. The CDR3 region is CASSEALPGFF. In nucleotides, the CDR3 is TGTGCCAGCAGTGAAGCGCTTCCGGGTTTCTTT.

V usage is TRBV7-9 and J usage is TRBJ2-1, with 9 nucleotides matching TRBD1. CDR1 and CDR2 (germline): SEHNR, FQNEAQ (reference sequence). The CDR3 spans 12 residues. V lost 9 bases, J lost 9 bases, and 6 bases stayed unmatched. This CDR3 reads CASTQGQGEQFF. In DNA form, the CDR3 reads TGTGCCAGTACCCAGGGACAGGGTGAGCAGTTCTTC.

This clone was picked up one time. The chain joins TRBV2 to TRBJ1-1, with D possibly TRBD1 on 6 matching bases. V was shortened by 8 bases and J by 4 bases, with 23 bases between the two germline ends. The CDR3 consists of 16 residues. CDR1 is SNHLY and CDR2 is FYNNEI in the germline V gene. The CDR3 nucleotides are TGTGCCAGCGTTCGGGACATGATGTTGACTGGCACTGAAGCTTTCTTT. It codes for CASVRDMMLTGTEAFF.

The chain links TRBV7-2 to TRBJ2-2; 7 positions agree with TRBD1. The V gene's germline CDR1 is SGHTA and CDR2 FQGNSA. V was pared by 1 base and J by 3 bases, with 2 bases of the junction left unmatched. The CDR3 runs to 15 residues. The CDR3 DNA reads as TGTGCCAGCAGCTTAGGGACAGGACACACCGGGGAGCTGTTTTTT. Protein sequence: CASSLGTGHTGELFF. Combining the CDR3 with reference TRBV7-2 and TRBJ2-2 gives the whole variable domain GAGVSQSPSNKVTEKGKDVELRCDPISGHTALYWYRQSLGQGLEFLIYFQGNSAPDKSGLPSDRFSAERTGGSVSTLTIQRTQQEDSAVYLCASSLGTGHTGELFFGEGSRLTVL.

DNA for the CDR3: TGTGCCAGCAGTTTTAGCCACTCGAACACTGAAGCTTTCTTT. This gives the protein CASSFSHSNTEAFF. This chain connects TRBV27 to TRBJ1-1; unclear D gene. Germline V gives CDR1 MNHEY, CDR2 SMNVEV (reference sequence). The CDR3 consists of 14 residues. With 3 bases removed from V and 1 base from J, the gap between germline ends came to 9 bases.

As DNA, the CDR3 is TGTGCCAGCAGTCGGCCCGGACAGGGTATTGATGGCTACACCTTC. As protein: CASSRPGQGIDGYTF. The rearrangement links TRBV27 to TRBJ1-2, with 8 bases that match TRBD1. CDR1 is MNHEY and CDR2 is SMNVEV in the germline V gene (reference sequence). V trimming: 5 bases; J trimming: 6 bases; junction bases outside the gene matches: 11. The CDR3 length is 15 residues.

The chain joins TRBV19 to TRBJ1-3; D gene ambiguous. CDR1 is LNHDA and CDR2 is SQIVND in the germline V gene (reference sequence). The ends were cut back, 6 bases at V and 3 bases at J, with 12 bases in the middle. This CDR3 spans 14 amino acids. The CDR3 loop is CASSLTELGNTIYF. CDR3 sequence (DNA): TGTGCCAGTAGCCTCACCGAACTTGGAAACACCATATATTTT.

The chain couples TRBV15 to TRBJ1-1; D perhaps matches TRBD1 (6 bases). The germline V and J ends were trimmed by 11 bases and 1 base, with 14 bases remaining between them. Germline CDR1 and CDR2: LNHNV and YYDKDF (reference sequence). The CDR3 has 13 amino acids. This CDR3 is CASQRQANTEAFF. The CDR3 coding sequence is TGTGCCTCACAACGACAGGCGAACACTGAAGCTTTCTTT.